In this sample, the clone carrying this TCR beta chain turned up a few times. The data stem from a study of T-cell reconstitution after alpha-beta-depleted transplantation in children. Using unique molecular identifiers, the investigators prepared the TCRbeta library. Each CDR3 protein gets one entry after TCRdb re-called the PCR reads with MiXCR. The sample shows nearly 400,000 distinct CDR3 sequences, 20% of them seen only once. V was trimmed by 1 base and J by 5 bases, leaving 5 bases between them. Germline lookup yields CDR1 SGHAT and CDR2 FQDESV (reference sequence). There are 12 residues in the CDR3.

The chain recombines TRBV11-1 with TRBJ2-5, with D hard to call. Sequenced here: PBMCs from the stem cell graft donor, sampled from the stem cell graft. The receptor's source is a human donor who donated a stem cell graft to a child with acute myeloid leukemia. The CDR3 DNA reads TGTGCCAGCAGCTTAGAGGAGGAGACCCAGTACTTC. Its protein is CASSLEEETQYF.